The 25 T cell receptor beta chains presented below share a single source sample, sequenced in a study of CD8 T cells in ankylosing spondylitis. No antigen has been assigned to these receptors. Each CDR3 protein gets one entry after TCRdb re-called the 5' RACE reads with MiXCR. The top ten hold 0.95% to 1.1% of the sample, which has approximately 440,000 distinct CDR3 sequences, 15% to 20% seen once. Study-level findings and limits: A motif in TCR beta, a set of eight highly homologous variants, appeared characteristic of ankylosing spondylitis blood.

Source material: blood, either unsorted or a sorted T cell fraction (not recorded which). The receptors come from a male donor with ankylosing spondylitis.

The V gene is TRBV18, the J gene TRBJ2-5; no clear D. Trimming pared 3 bases from V and 4 bases from J, leaving 6 bases between. The germline CDR1 and CDR2 sequences are KGHSH and LQKENI. The CDR3 has 12 amino acids. The CDR3 DNA follows: TGTGCCAGCTCACCTTGGGTAGAGACCCAGTACTTC. Translated, it gives CASSPWVETQYF. Based on the CDR3 plus reference TRBV18 and TRBJ2-5, the full variable domain is NAGVMQNPRHLVRRRGQEARLRCSPMKGHSHVYWYRQLPEEGLKFMVYLQKENIIDESGMPKERFSAEFPKEGPSILRIQQVVRGDSAAYFCASSPWVETQYFGPGTRLLVL.

This clonotype was seen a handful of times. This chain connects TRBV14 to TRBJ2-7; D remains unclear. CDR1 and CDR2 from the germline V gene are SGHDN and FVKESK. The V end was cut by 5 bases, the J end by 5 bases, with 13 bases between. This CDR3 spans 13 amino acids. DNA for the CDR3: TGTGCCAGCAGCATGGAACTCGTCGACGAGCAGTACTTC. Translated, it gives CASSMELVDEQYF.

Many counts were recorded for this clonotype. The chain uses TRBV29-1 and TRBJ2-5; 10 bases line up with TRBD2. V shed 1 base, J shed 5 bases, and the junction held 7 bases outside the gene matches. The CDR3 has 15 residues. From germline, CDR1 is SQVTM and CDR2 ANQGSEA. The CDR3, as DNA: TGCAGCGTTGAAGGCTCTAGCGGGAGCTATGAGACCCAGTACTTC. Its translation: CSVEGSSGSYETQYF.

The chain has TRBV3-1 and TRBJ2-5; D ambiguous. Per the germline V gene, CDR1 is LGHDT and CDR2 is YNNKEL (reference sequence). Trimming pared 2 bases from V and 5 bases from J, leaving 12 bases between. The CDR3 loop spans 14 amino acids. As DNA, the CDR3 is TGTGCCAGCAGCCAACAATTTGAAAGTGAGACCCAGTACTTC. Translating gives CASSQQFESETQYF.

This clonotype was counted at least ten times. The CDR3 spells CATRGIETEAFF. Here the CDR3 DNA reads TGTGCCACAAGGGGGATAGAAACTGAAGCTTTCTTT. This chain uses TRBV15 with TRBJ1-1; TRBD1 is a possible D gene (6 bases). This CDR3 is 12 amino acids long. Germline lookup yields CDR1 LNHNV and CDR2 YYDKDF (reference sequence). V was cut by 9 bases and J by 5 bases, with 13 bases left in between.

In this sample, this clonotype turned up many times. The V gene is TRBV5-1, the J gene TRBJ2-3; D is perhaps TRBD1 (6 bases). The CDR3 spans 14 residues. Germline V lookup: CDR1 SGHRS, CDR2 YFSETQ. V was trimmed by 4 bases and J by 0 bases, leaving 9 bases between them. CDR3 coding DNA: TGCGCCAGCAGCGGGGGCAGTAGCACAGATACGCAGTATTTT. Residues: CASSGGSSTDTQYF.

This clonotype showed up just a few times. The chain is built from TRBV7-3 and TRBJ2-2; TRBD1 agrees at 9 bases. Per germline, CDR1 SGHTA and CDR2 FQGTGA. CDR3 size: 14 residues. Trimming cost V 5 bases and J 6 bases; bases outside gene matches: 4. CDR3 in amino acids: CASSVQGASGELFF. As DNA, the CDR3 is TGTGCCAGCAGCGTACAGGGGGCTTCCGGGGAGCTGTTTTTT.

This clonotype was counted between two and nine times. The chain has TRBV5-4 and TRBJ2-7; D is possibly TRBD1 (5 bases). V gave up 5 bases and J gave up 6 bases, with 15 bases separating them. CDR3 length: 13 amino acids. Germline CDR1 and CDR2: SGHNT and YYREEE (reference sequence). The CDR3 DNA sequence: TGTGCCAGCAGTCCTCGGGCCCAGGGCGAGCAGTACTTC. Protein product: CASSPRAQGEQYF.

A few counts support this clonotype. V gene TRBV7-8 combines with J gene TRBJ1-5; the match to TRBD1 covers 7 bases. Trimming at V came to 5 bases and at J to 6 bases, leaving 7 bases not matched to a gene. The CDR3 has 14 residues. Germline V gene lookup returns CDR1 SGHVS and CDR2 FQNEAQ. The CDR3 region is CASSPDREGQPQHF. DNA for the CDR3: TGTGCCAGCAGCCCCGACAGGGAGGGTCAGCCCCAGCATTTT.

The V and J genes are TRBV2 and TRBJ1-2; 8 bases align to TRBD1. Germline V gene sequence: CDR1 SNHLY, CDR2 FYNNEI. J was trimmed by 2 bases and V by 5 bases; bases with no gene match: 10. The CDR3 sequence is 16 residues long. The CDR3 DNA reads as TGTGCCAGCAGTCTGACAGGGGCGGCCCTGAACTATGGCTACACCTTC. It yields the protein CASSLTGAALNYGYTF.

This clonotype was recorded many times. The chain has TRBV11-2 and TRBJ2-1; D is ambiguous. Germline V gene lookup returns CDR1 SGHAT and CDR2 FQNNGV. V lost 1 base and J 3 bases, leaving 7 bases between the germline ends. The CDR3 extends over 14 amino acids. The CDR3 is CASSLASFYNEQFF. CDR3 nucleotides: TGTGCCAGCAGCTTAGCCAGTTTCTACAATGAGCAGTTCTTC.

The chain couples TRBV20-1 to TRBJ2-2; D is undetermined. Germline V lookup: CDR1 DFQATT, CDR2 SNEGSKA (reference sequence). There are 12 residues in the CDR3. Deletions cut 5 bases from V and 5 bases from J, with 9 bases between. The DNA of the CDR3 is TGCAGTGCTCCCGTGGGTACCGGGGAGCTGTTTTTT. Translation: CSAPVGTGELFF.

The rearrangement uses TRBV2 and TRBJ1-1; 7 bases align to TRBD1. CDR3 length: 19 residues. With 5 bases clipped from V and 0 bases from J, the junction kept 18 bases outside the gene matches. CDR1 is SNHLY, CDR2 FYNNEI, per germline. The CDR3 nucleotides are TGTGCCAGCAGTTTTCCCCGACAGGGTTCTCGCATCTTGAACACTGAAGCTTTCTTT. This codes for CASSFPRQGSRILNTEAFF.

The chain recombines TRBV7-2 with TRBJ2-2, with 9 bases fitting TRBD2. This CDR3 has 17 amino acids. Germline loops: CDR1 SGHTA, CDR2 FQGNSA. Trimming cost V 5 bases and J 1 base; bases outside gene matches: 8. CDR3 coding DNA: TGTGCCAGCAGCCGATTCGCGGGGGGGAAGAACACCGGGGAGCTGTTTTTT. Its protein is CASSRFAGGKNTGELFF.

This clonotype was counted ten times or more. The chain joins TRBV9 to TRBJ2-1; D is uncertain. V dropped 4 bases and J dropped 5 bases, with 7 bases sitting between them. CDR3 size: 12 residues. Germline loops: CDR1 SGDLS, CDR2 YYNGEE. The DNA for the CDR3 is TGTGCCAGCAGCCAATCGGACAATGAGCAGTTCTTC. It translates to CASSQSDNEQFF.

This clonotype was counted a single time. The chain joins TRBV5-1 to TRBJ2-5; 7 nucleotides match TRBD1. V shed 4 bases and J 0 bases; nucleotides not matched to a gene: 6. The CDR3 has 15 residues. Germline values: CDR1 SGHRS, CDR2 YFSETQ. CDR3 in DNA: TGCGCCAGCAGCGGCGTACAGGGGAACCAAGAGACCCAGTACTTC. Amino acid sequence: CASSGVQGNQETQYF.

V and J are TRBV7-9 and TRBJ2-5; 7 positions match TRBD1. CDR1 SEHNR and CDR2 FQNEAQ come from the germline V gene (reference sequence). This CDR3 comprises 13 residues. V was pared by 4 bases and J by 5 bases, with 4 bases of the junction left unmatched. DNA for the CDR3: TGTGCCAGCAGCTGGGACAGTATCGAGACCCAGTACTTC. As protein: CASSWDSIETQYF.

This clonotype was recorded a few times. The chain employs TRBV25-1 and TRBJ1-3; D not certain. The germline V and J ends were trimmed by 8 bases and 1 base, with 12 bases remaining between them. CDR1 and CDR2 (germline): MGHDK, SYGVNS. The CDR3 totals 14 residues. CDR3 sequence: CASASPGSGNTIYF. The CDR3 DNA reads as TGTGCCAGCGCCAGCCCGGGGTCTGGAAACACCATATATTTT.

The rearrangement uses TRBV11-2 and TRBJ2-1, with 10 bases fitting TRBD2. V gave up 6 bases and J gave up 5 bases; unmatched junction bases: 7. Germline CDR1 SGHAT, CDR2 FQNNGV. CDR3 length: 15 amino acids. DNA for the CDR3: TGTGCCAGCAGACCCGGGACTAGCGAACACAATGAGCAGTTCTTC. Residues: CASRPGTSEHNEQFF.

Ten or more counts support this clonotype. The rearrangement joins TRBV29-1 to TRBJ1-6, with 7 bases matching TRBD1. Germline CDR1 and CDR2: SQVTM and ANQGSEA. The CDR3 spans 12 residues. The V gene end was trimmed by 4 bases and the J gene end by 9 bases; junction bases not matched to a gene: 3. The CDR3 sequence: CSVGDSGSPLHF. The CDR3 coding sequence is TGCAGCGTTGGGGACAGTGGTTCACCCCTCCACTTT.

V usage is TRBV6-2 or TRBV6-3 and J usage is TRBJ2-2; TRBD1 is a possible D gene (6 bases). This CDR3 spans 14 amino acids. The V end was cut by 8 bases, the J end by 4 bases, with 14 bases between. Germline assignment: CDR1 MNHEY and CDR2 SVGEGT. This CDR3 is CASGTLQGTGELFF. Here the CDR3 DNA reads TGTGCCAGCGGCACTTTACAGGGCACCGGGGAGCTGTTTTTT.

In its sample, this clonotype was seen a few times. V usage is TRBV27 and J usage is TRBJ2-7; maybe TRBD2 (6 bases). Trimming shortened V by 2 bases and J by 2 bases, and 13 bases separated the two germline ends. Germline V gene lookup returns CDR1 MNHEY and CDR2 SMNVEV (reference sequence). This CDR3 comprises 15 residues. CDR3 bases: TGTGCCAGCAGTTTACGGTCGGGACTGACCTACGAGCAGTACTTC. Its translation: CASSLRSGLTYEQYF.

This clonotype appeared a few times. The J gene is TRBJ1-5, the V gene TRBV4-1; TRBD1 matches at 8 bases. The CDR3 extends over 16 amino acids. Germline V gene data show CDR1 as MGHRA and CDR2 as YSYEKL. Unmatched junction bases numbered 5, after V lost 0 bases and J lost 4 bases. CDR3 bases: TGCGCCAGCAGCCAAGATAGGACAGGGAGGAATCAGCCCCAGCATTTT. Translating it yields CASSQDRTGRNQPQHF.

The chain has TRBV27 and TRBJ1-6, with 7 bases fitting TRBD1. Trimming at V came to 5 bases and at J to 7 bases, leaving 14 bases not matched to a gene. CDR3 size: 17 residues. Germline lookup yields CDR1 MNHEY and CDR2 SMNVEV (reference sequence). CDR3 sequence: CASSPPPGGQINSPLHF. The CDR3 nucleotides are TGTGCCAGCAGTCCACCACCCGGGGGACAGATCAATTCACCCCTCCACTTT.

Details on this clonotype: A much larger clone is a single base away; this may be a read error. The rearrangement joins TRBV3-1 to TRBJ2-5; 12 bases map to TRBD2. From germline, CDR1 is LGHDT and CDR2 YNNKEL (reference sequence). Trimming cost V 5 bases and J 5 bases; bases outside gene matches: 0. The CDR3 runs 13 residues. The CDR3 here is CASSGTSGETQYF. Here the CDR3 DNA reads TGTGCCAGCAGCGGGACTAGCGGGGAGACCCAGTACTTC.